This T cell receptor beta chain was sequenced in a study of blood T cell repertoires in COVID-19. The CDR3 covers 14 residues. Trimming left V 8 bases short and J 4 bases short, with 15 bases between. CDR1 is MNHEY and CDR2 is SVGAGI in the germline V gene. Seattle patients were enrolled while actively infected and followed longitudinally. Measured with immunoSEQ multiplex PCR; TCRdb has only the in-frame clones, and not every one. The sample holds some 300,000 clones, 75% to 90% seen once. This TCR derives from a woman in her 70s with COVID-19, enrolled during active disease. V is TRBV6-5 and J is TRBJ2-1, with a weak D call TRBD1 (6 bases). The sequenced material came from peripheral blood. CDR3 in amino acids: CASHVTTGYNEQFF. CDR3 in DNA: TGTGCCAGCCACGTTACGACAGGTTACAATGAGCAGTTCTTC.